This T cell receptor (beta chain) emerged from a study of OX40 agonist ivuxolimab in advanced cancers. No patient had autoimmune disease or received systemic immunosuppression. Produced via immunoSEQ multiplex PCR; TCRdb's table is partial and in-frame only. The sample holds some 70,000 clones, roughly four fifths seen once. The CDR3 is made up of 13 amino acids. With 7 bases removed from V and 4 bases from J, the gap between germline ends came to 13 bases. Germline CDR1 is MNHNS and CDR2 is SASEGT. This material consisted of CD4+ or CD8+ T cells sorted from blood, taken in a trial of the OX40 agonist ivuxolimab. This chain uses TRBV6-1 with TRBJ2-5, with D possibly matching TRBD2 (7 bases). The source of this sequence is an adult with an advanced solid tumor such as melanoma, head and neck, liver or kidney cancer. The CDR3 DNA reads TGTGCCAGCACAGGGGTAGCGGGAGAGACCCAGTACTTC. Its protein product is CASTGVAGETQYF.